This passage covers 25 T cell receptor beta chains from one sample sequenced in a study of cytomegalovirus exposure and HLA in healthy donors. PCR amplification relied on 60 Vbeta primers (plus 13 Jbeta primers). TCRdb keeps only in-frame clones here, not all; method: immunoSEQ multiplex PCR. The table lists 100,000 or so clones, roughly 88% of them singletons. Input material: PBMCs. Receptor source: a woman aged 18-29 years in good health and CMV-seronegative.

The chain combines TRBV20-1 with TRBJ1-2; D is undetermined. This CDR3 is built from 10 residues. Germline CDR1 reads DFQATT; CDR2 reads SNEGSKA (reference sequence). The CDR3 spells CSPTSYGYTF. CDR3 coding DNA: TGCAGCCCCACGAGCTATGGCTACACCTTC.

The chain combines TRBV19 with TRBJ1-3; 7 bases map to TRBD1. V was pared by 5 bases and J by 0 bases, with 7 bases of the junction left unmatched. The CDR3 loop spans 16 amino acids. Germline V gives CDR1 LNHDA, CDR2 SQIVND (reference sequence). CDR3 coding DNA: TGTGCCAGTAGTCCTCGACAGGGAGCCTCTGGAAACACCATATATTTT. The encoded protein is CASSPRQGASGNTIYF.

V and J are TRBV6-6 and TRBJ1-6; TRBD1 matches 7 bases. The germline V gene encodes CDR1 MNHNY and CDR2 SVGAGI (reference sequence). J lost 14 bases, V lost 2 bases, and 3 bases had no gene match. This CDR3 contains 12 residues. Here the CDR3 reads CASSYQGDALHF. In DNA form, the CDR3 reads TGTGCCAGCAGTTACCAGGGGGATGCCCTCCACTTT.

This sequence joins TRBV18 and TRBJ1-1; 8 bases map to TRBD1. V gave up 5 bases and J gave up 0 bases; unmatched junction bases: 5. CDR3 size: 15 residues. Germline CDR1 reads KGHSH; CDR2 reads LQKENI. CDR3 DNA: TGTGCCAGCTCATTAGCAGGGGGCCTGAACACTGAAGCTTTCTTT. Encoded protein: CASSLAGGLNTEAFF.

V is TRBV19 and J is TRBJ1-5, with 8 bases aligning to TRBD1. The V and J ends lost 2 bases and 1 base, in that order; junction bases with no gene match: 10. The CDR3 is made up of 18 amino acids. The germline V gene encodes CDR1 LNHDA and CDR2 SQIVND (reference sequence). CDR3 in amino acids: CASSISPGGWSSNQPQHF. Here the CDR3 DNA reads TGTGCCAGTAGTATATCCCCAGGGGGCTGGTCCAGCAATCAGCCCCAGCATTTT.

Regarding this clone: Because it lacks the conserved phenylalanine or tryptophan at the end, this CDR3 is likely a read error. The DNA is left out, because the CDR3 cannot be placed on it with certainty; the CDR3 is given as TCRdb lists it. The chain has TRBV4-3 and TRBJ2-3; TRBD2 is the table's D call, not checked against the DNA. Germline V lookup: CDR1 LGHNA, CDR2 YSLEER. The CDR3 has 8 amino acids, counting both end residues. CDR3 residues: CASSRPGN.

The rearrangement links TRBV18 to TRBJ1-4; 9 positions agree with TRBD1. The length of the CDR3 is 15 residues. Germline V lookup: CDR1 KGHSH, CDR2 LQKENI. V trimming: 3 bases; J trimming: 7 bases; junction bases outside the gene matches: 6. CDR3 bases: TGTGCCAGCTCACCCCAGGGGACAGGGAGTGAAAAACTGTTTTTT. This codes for CASSPQGTGSEKLFF. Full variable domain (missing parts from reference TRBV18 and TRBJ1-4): NAGVMQNPRHLVRRRGQEARLRCSPMKGHSHVYWYRQLPEEGLKFMVYLQKENIIDESGMPKERFSAEFPKEGPSILRIQQVVRGDSAAYFCASSPQGTGSEKLFFGSGTQLSVL.

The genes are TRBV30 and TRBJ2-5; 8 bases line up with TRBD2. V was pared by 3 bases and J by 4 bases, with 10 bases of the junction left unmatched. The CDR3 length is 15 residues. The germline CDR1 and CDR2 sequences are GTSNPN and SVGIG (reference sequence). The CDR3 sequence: CAWSGLGGVPETQYF. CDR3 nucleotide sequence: TGTGCCTGGAGCGGCCTCGGGGGGGTCCCAGAGACCCAGTACTTC.

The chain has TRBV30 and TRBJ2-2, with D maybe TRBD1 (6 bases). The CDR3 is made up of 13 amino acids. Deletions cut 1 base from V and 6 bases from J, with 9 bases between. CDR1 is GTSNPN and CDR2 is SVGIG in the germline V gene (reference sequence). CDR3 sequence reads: CAWSDWGPGELFF. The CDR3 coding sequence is TGTGCCTGGAGTGACTGGGGGCCCGGGGAGCTGTTTTTT. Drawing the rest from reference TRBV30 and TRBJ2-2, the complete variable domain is SQTIHQWPATLVQPVGSPLSLECTVEGTSNPNLYWYRQAAGRGLQLLFYSVGIGQISSEVPQNLSASRPQDRQFILSSKKLLLSDSGFYLCAWSDWGPGELFFGEGSRLTVL.

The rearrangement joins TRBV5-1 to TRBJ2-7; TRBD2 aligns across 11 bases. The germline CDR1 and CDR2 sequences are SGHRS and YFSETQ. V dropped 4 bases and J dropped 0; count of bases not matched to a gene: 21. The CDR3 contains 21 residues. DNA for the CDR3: TGCGCCAGCAGCCTTGACAGGGGGACCGACCTGGGACTAGCGGACTCCTACGAGCAGTACTTC. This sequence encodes CASSLDRGTDLGLADSYEQYF.

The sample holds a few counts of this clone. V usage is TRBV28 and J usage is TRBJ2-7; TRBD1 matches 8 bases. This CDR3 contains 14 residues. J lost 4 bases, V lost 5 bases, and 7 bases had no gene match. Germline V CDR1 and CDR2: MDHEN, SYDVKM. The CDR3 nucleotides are TGTGCCAGCAGTCCGGGACAGGAATCTTACGAGCAGTACTTC. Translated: CASSPGQESYEQYF.

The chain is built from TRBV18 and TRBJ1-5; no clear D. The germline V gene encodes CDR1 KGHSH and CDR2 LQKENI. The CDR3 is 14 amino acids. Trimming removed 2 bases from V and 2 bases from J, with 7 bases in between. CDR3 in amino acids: CASSPGRGNQPQHF. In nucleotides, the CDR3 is TGTGCCAGCTCACCAGGGAGGGGCAATCAGCCCCAGCATTTT.

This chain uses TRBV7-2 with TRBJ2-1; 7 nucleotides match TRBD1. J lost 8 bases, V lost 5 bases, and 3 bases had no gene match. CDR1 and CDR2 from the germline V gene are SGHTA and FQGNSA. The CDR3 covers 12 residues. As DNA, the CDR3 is TGTGCCAGCAGCAAACAGGGGTATGAGCAGTTCTTC. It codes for CASSKQGYEQFF.

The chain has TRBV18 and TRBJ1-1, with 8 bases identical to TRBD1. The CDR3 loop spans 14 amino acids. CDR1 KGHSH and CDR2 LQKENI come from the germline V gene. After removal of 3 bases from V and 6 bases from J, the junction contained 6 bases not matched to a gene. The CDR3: CASSPAQGAAEAFF. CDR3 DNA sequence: TGTGCCAGCTCACCCGCGCAGGGGGCCGCTGAAGCTTTCTTT.

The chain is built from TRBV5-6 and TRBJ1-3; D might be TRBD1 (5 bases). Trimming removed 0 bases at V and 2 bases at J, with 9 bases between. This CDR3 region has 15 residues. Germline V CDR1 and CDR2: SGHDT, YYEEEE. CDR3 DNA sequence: TGTGCCAGCAGCTTGGCCGCGGGACCTGGAAACACCATATATTTT. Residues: CASSLAAGPGNTIYF.

CDR3: CASSLDNRAGYTF. DNA for the CDR3: TGTGCCAGCAGTTTGGACAATCGAGCTGGCTACACCTTC. V is TRBV28 and J is TRBJ1-2; a possible D gene is TRBD1 (5 bases). Germline V gives CDR1 MDHEN, CDR2 SYDVKM. Trimming took off 3 bases at V and 7 bases at J, with 12 bases between the two ends. CDR3 length equals 13 residues.

CDR3 coding DNA: TGTGCCAGCAGCTTACGGCGCGGGTTCCACGAGCAGTACTTC. This encodes CASSLRRGFHEQYF. The chain joins TRBV7-2 to TRBJ2-7, with a tentative D call TRBD2 (5 bases). This CDR3 region has 14 residues. CDR1 and CDR2 from the germline V gene are SGHTA and FQGNSA. The V and J ends lost 2 bases and 5 bases respectively, with 13 bases between them.

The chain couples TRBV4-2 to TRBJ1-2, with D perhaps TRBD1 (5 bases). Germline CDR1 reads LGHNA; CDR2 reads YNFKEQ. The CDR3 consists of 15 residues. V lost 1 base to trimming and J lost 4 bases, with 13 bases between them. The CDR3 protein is CASSQVDRETYGYTF. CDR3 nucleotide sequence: TGTGCCAGCAGCCAAGTTGACAGAGAGACCTATGGCTACACCTTC.

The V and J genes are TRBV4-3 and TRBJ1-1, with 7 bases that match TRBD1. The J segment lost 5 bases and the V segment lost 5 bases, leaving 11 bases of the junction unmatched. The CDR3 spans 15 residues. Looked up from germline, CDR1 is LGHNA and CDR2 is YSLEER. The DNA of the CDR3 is TGCGCCAGCAGCGCCCGGGACAGCTTAAGGACTGAAGCTTTCTTT. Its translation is CASSARDSLRTEAFF.

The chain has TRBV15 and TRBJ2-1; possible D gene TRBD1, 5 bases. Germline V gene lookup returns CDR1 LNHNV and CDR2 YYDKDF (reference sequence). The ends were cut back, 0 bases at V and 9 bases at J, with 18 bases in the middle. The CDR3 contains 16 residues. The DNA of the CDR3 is TGTGCCACCAGCAGAGACATGGGGTCGACAAGGGGTGAGCAGTTCTTC. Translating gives CATSRDMGSTRGEQFF.

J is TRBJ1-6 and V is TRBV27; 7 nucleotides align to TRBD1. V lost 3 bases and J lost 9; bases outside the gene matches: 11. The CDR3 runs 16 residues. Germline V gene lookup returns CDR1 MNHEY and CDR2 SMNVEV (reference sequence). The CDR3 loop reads CASSFYPRDRVSPLHF. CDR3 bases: TGTGCCAGCAGTTTCTACCCCCGGGACAGAGTTTCACCCCTCCACTTT.

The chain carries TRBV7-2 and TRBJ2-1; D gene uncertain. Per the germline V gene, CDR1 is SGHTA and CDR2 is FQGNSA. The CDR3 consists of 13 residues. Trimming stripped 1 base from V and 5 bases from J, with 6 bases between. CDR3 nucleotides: TGTGCCAGCAGCTTAGGGCCGAACAATGAGCAGTTCTTC. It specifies CASSLGPNNEQFF.

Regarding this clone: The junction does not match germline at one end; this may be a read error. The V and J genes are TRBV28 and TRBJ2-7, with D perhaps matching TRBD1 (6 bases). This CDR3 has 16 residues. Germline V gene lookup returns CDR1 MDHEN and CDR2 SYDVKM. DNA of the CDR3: TGTGCCAGCAGCTACCCCTGGGGGCGGAGTGCCTACGAGCAGTGCTTC. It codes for CASSYPWGRSAYEQCF. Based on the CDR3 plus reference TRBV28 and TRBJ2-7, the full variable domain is DVKVTQSSRYLVKRTGEKVFLECVQDMDHENMFWYRQDPGLGLRLIYFSYDVKMKEKGDIPEGYSVSREKKERFSLILESASTNQTSMYLCASSYPWGRSAYEQCFGPGTRLTVT.

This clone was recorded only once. The DNA of the CDR3 is TGTGCCAGCAGTGCAAGGGGTAATGAGCAGTTCTTC. Translation gives CASSARGNEQFF. This chain joins TRBV27 and TRBJ2-1; tentatively, D is TRBD1 (5 bases). This CDR3 contains 12 residues. The germline V and J ends were trimmed by 5 bases and 7 bases, with 9 bases remaining between them. Per germline, CDR1 MNHEY and CDR2 SMNVEV (reference sequence).

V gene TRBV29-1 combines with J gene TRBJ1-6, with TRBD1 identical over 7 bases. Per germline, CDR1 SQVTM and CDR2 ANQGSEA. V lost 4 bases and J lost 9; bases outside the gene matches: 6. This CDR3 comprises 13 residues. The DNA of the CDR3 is TGCAGCGTTGCCCGGGACAGTGCTTCACCCCTCCACTTT. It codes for CSVARDSASPLHF.